This T cell receptor beta chain was sequenced for a study of blood T cell repertoires in COVID-19. Study-level background: The United States, Italy and Spain provided the acute and convalescent COVID-19 samples. PBMCs, B-cell-depleted T cells, or T cells were the source of the cDNA or gDNA that made up the material.

Study processing details: Reference gene primer amplification gave nucleated cell count estimates. The table came from immunoSEQ multiplex PCR; TCRdb's copy has only in-frame clones and leaves some out. That table is the source of V, J and clone size, and D and trimming were worked out from the DNA. The table shows 95,000 to 100,000 clones, with roughly 92% occurring only once. Germline V gene data show CDR1 as MDHEN and CDR2 as SYDVKM. With 2 bases removed from V and 6 bases from J, the gap between germline ends came to 14 bases. The length of the CDR3 is 14 residues. The V call is TRBV28, the J call TRBJ2-7; D unresolved. The sequenced sample consisted of peripheral blood. The TCR originated in a man aged 50 to 59 with active COVID-19. CDR3 coding DNA: TGTGCCAGCAGTTTACTCGCCACACTACGCGAGCAGTACTTC. This translates into CASSLLATLREQYF.